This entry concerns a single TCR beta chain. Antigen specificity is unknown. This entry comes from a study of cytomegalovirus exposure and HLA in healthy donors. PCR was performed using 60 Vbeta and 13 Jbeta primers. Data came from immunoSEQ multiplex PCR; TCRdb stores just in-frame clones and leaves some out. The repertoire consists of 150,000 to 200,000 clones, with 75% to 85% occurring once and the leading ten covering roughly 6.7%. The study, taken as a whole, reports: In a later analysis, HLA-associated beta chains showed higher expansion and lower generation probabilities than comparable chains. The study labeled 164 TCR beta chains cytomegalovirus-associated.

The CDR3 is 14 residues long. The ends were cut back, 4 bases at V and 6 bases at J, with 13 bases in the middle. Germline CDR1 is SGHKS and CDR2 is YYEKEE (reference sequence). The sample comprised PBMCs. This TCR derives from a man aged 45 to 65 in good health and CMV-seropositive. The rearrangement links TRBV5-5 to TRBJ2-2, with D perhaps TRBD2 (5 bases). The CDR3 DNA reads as TGTGCCAGCAGCCCCCGCGGGCAGGCCGGGGAGCTGTTTTTT. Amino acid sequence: CASSPRGQAGELFF.